This TCR beta chain emerged from a study of T cells in Graves' hyperthyroidism and ophthalmopathy. The germline CDR1 and CDR2 sequences are SGDLS and YYNGEE. Trimming removed 5 bases from V and 0 bases from J, with 13 bases in between. CDR3 length: 15 residues. In its sample, this clonotype was seen a few times. Its antigen remains unidentified. The TCR beta CDR3 regions underwent amplification using RNA transcripts as the source. Initially, a first-round RT-PCR of the TCR CDR3 employed the HTBI primer set. TCRdb ran MiXCR on the multiplex PCR reads and lists one entry per CDR3 protein. Seen here are hundreds of thousands of distinct CDR3 sequences, around 17% observed once, and the top ten hold about 20%. Subjects aged 18 to 65 presented with newly diagnosed hyperthyroidism of less than 2 months' duration. General study results and limits: In blood, most of the thyroid clonotypes expanded above 0.001 were also present. A 13 V-J model separated ophthalmopathy from stable hyperthyroidism.

The J gene is TRBJ2-3, the V gene TRBV9; tentatively, D is TRBD1 or TRBD2 (5 bases each). The sample was blood. The TCR was taken from a woman younger than 35 with Graves' hyperthyroidism. The CDR3 here is CASRRGAFSTDTQYF. DNA for the CDR3: TGTGCCAGCAGGAGGGGAGCGTTTAGCACAGATACGCAGTATTTT.